These T cell receptor beta chains were read from a single sample in a study of cytomegalovirus exposure and HLA in healthy donors. The assay was immunoSEQ multiplex PCR, and TCRdb's table has in-frame clones only and misses some. The sample lists roughly 71,000 clones; around 62% were seen once. The specimen sequenced was PBMCs. These receptors were collected from a man aged 25-45 years in good health and CMV-seronegative. Both conserved end residues are part of each CDR3.

>TRBV6-5|TRBJ2-7
CASSQNYEQYF
>TRBV6-5|TRBJ2-7
CASSPRGGSSYEQYF
>TRBV11-3|TRBJ1-6
CASGLCGLRNSPLHF
>TRBV7-3|TRBJ2-7
CASSWGDRPSYEQYF
>TRBV7-9|TRBJ1-6
CASFTGGKNSPLHF
>TRBV10-1|TRBJ1-1
CASIGGDTEAFF
>TRBV18|TRBJ1-2
CASSPPGEFYGYTF
>TRBV30|TRBJ1-2
CAWSLGNQHGYTF
>TRBV29-1|TRBJ1-2
CSAERRAGEGGYTF
>TRBV2|TRBJ1-1
CASSQGRNTEAFF
>TRBV29-1|TRBJ2-3
CSVSGTDTQYF
>TRBV5-6|TRBJ1-6
CASSLGPMNSPLHF
>TRBV5-4|TRBJ1-1
CASSLPTLNTEAFF
>TRBV18|TRBJ1-6
CASSPDRLGSPLHF
>TRBV5-1|TRBJ2-5
CASSLAGRKQETQYF
>TRBV4-2|TRBJ2-7
CASSQRASGGAYEQYF
>TRBV10-3|TRBJ1-1
CAIRPRDMNTEAFF
>TRBV4-2|TRBJ1-5
CASSRTAGANQPQHF
>TRBV2|TRBJ2-3
CASIERGPLDTQYF
>TRBV2|TRBJ1-5
CASSEAGRGPESNQPQHF
>TRBV7-9|TRBJ2-3
CASSRGTGKFEADTQYF
>TRBV15|TRBJ2-1
CATSREGRGTGGLF
>TRBV6-1|TRBJ1-2
CASSDLVRVGSGGYTF
>TRBV30|TRBJ2-7
CAWSVPGWSYSYEQYF
>TRBV7-8|TRBJ1-5
CASSSRDRNQPQHF
>TRBV7-8|TRBJ2-7
CASSVSGGADEQYF
>TRBV6-6|TRBJ2-7
CASSYEGQGVREQYF
>TRBV7-9|TRBJ2-5
CASSPPGRGETQYF
>TRBV29-1|TRBJ1-2
CSVAPTAEGNYGYTF
>TRBV4-1|TRBJ1-2
CASSQEGSGQGYGYTF
>TRBV6-1|TRBJ1-1
CASSAGDTNTEAFF
>TRBV6-5|TRBJ2-7
CASSYSFRGESGEQYF
>TRBV15|TRBJ2-7
CATSRDRGRGEQYF
>TRBV14|TRBJ1-2
CASSQQQYGYTF
>TRBV15|TRBJ1-1
CATSRLNTEAFF
>TRBV6-1|TRBJ2-7
CASSEGEGSFYEQYF
>TRBV4-1|TRBJ2-5
CASSQSSSGTASEFQYF
>TRBV30|TRBJ1-2
CAWSADSDYGYTF